This is a list of T cell receptor beta chains from one sample in a study of T cells in Graves' hyperthyroidism and ophthalmopathy. TCRdb independently ran MiXCR on the multiplex PCR reads; one entry per CDR3 protein. The sample has hundreds of thousands of distinct CDR3 sequences; approximately 13% are singletons. Sample: blood. The receptors were sampled from a woman aged 25 to 39 with Graves' hyperthyroidism that later progressed to Graves' ophthalmopathy. Both conserved end residues are part of each CDR3. The order of the fields is D gene, V gene, J gene, clone size, CDR3 protein, CDR3 DNA. D genes are given only for firm matches. Size is stated for part of the rows, as once, few or many counts, or as a class when the clone is expanded.

D: -
V: TRBV20-1
J: TRBJ2-1
size: once
CDR3: CSARDGGSGDEQFF
DNA: TGCAGTGCTAGAGATGGCGGGTCGGGCGATGAGCAGTTCTTC

D: -
V: TRBV20-1
J: TRBJ2-7
size: -
CDR3: CSGRGRSNEQYF
DNA: TGCAGTGGGAGGGGACGTTCGAATGAGCAGTACTTC

D: -
V: TRBV6-2/TRBV6-3
J: TRBJ2-7
size: many
CDR3: CASGLAQKIEQYF
DNA: TGTGCCAGCGGCCTAGCGCAAAAGATCGAGCAGTACTTC

D: TRBD2
V: TRBV7-9
J: TRBJ2-3
size: few
CDR3: CASRLIRTSGTQRADTQYF
DNA: TGTGCCAGCAGATTAATTCGGACTAGCGGGACACAAAGGGCAGATACGCAGTATTTT

D: -
V: TRBV12-3/TRBV12-4
J: TRBJ2-1
size: -
CDR3: CASSINKGNEQFF
DNA: TGTGCCAGCAGCATCAATAAAGGAAATGAGCAGTTCTTC

D: TRBD1
V: TRBV28
J: TRBJ1-1
size: many
CDR3: CASSGTGATEAFF
DNA: TGTGCCAGCAGTGGGACAGGGGCCACTGAAGCTTTCTTT

D: -
V: TRBV28
J: TRBJ2-1
size: many
CDR3: CASSSPPKPGNEQFF
DNA: TGTGCCAGCAGTTCACCCCCGAAGCCGGGGAATGAGCAGTTCTTC

D: -
V: TRBV13
J: TRBJ2-2
size: -
CDR3: CASSFSRSGVPGELFF
DNA: TGTGCCAGCAGCTTCTCTCGGTCAGGCGTTCCCGGGGAGCTGTTTTTT

D: TRBD1
V: TRBV5-1
J: TRBJ1-1
size: -
CDR3: CASSPQGMVTEAFF
DNA: TGCGCCAGCAGCCCACAGGGGATGGTTACTGAAGCTTTCTTT

D: -
V: TRBV19
J: TRBJ1-4
size: -
CDR3: CASSPLGGATNEKLFF
DNA: TGTGCCAGTAGTCCCCTGGGAGGGGCAACTAATGAAAAACTGTTTTTT

D: -
V: TRBV5-1
J: TRBJ2-3
size: once
CDR3: CASSLELGIDTQYF
DNA: TGCGCCAGCAGCTTGGAACTGGGAATAGATACGCAGTATTTT

D: TRBD2
V: TRBV9
J: TRBJ2-7
size: few
CDR3: CASSVAEGEGEQYF
DNA: TGTGCCAGCAGCGTAGCTGAAGGGGAGGGCGAGCAGTACTTC

D: -
V: TRBV19
J: TRBJ1-5
size: -
CDR3: CASSIMVGNQPQHF
DNA: TGTGCCAGTAGTATTATGGTTGGCAATCAGCCCCAGCATTTT

D: TRBD1
V: TRBV14
J: TRBJ1-2
size: -
CDR3: CASSHRTGWDYGYTF
DNA: TGTGCCAGCAGCCATCGGACAGGGTGGGACTATGGCTACACCTTC

D: -
V: TRBV18
J: TRBJ2-5
size: -
CDR3: CASSPEFQETQYF
DNA: TGTGCCAGCTCACCCGAGTTTCAAGAGACCCAGTACTTC